This entry describes one TCR beta chain. The antigen is unknown. This entry belongs to a study of T cell responses to AZD1222 COVID-19 vaccine. Study results and caveats: Within unmutated variant regions lay the reported targets of nearly half of spike-specific TCRs. Spike-specific TCR breadth and depth went up after people got two AZD1222 doses. Females outnumbered males among donors, who were mostly white British; clonal diversity was possibly underestimated.

The repertoire was sequenced with immunoSEQ multiplex PCR; TCRdb's copy has only in-frame clones and lacks some. Of more than 100,000 clones listed, 93% are singletons. The TCR was taken from an adult in good health. The source was peripheral blood, collected on day 0 of AZD1222 vaccination.

CDR3 coding DNA: TGTGCCAGCAGCATCCTTCCGGCAGTCGAGCAGTACTTC. Amino acid sequence: CASSILPAVEQYF. The chain has TRBV14 and TRBJ2-7; D gene ambiguous. The CDR3 is 13 amino acids. Looked up from germline, CDR1 is SGHDN and CDR2 is FVKESK. The V end was cut by 5 bases, the J end by 6 bases, with 14 bases between.